Presented here are 28 T cell receptor beta chains from one specimen sequenced in a study of response to subunit inactivated influenza vaccine. MiXCR, applied by TCRdb to the RT-PCR reads, yields one record per CDR3 protein. The data show some 300,000 distinct CDR3 sequences, with 20% to 25% seen just once and 10% held by the top ten. Material: PBMCs from blood, obtained around 22 months after vaccination. Every receptor here comes from a man in his fifties or sixties who received an inactivated influenza vaccine.

This clonotype was seen a few times. The chain carries TRBV5-1 and TRBJ1-5, with 7 bases aligning to TRBD1. The CDR3 consists of 13 residues. V lost 2 bases and J lost 8; bases outside the gene matches: 4. CDR1 SGHRS and CDR2 YFSETQ come from the germline V gene. The CDR3 spells CASSFKGQEPQHF. The DNA of the CDR3 is TGCGCCAGCAGCTTCAAAGGACAGGAGCCCCAGCATTTT. The full variable domain, completed using reference TRBV5-1 and TRBJ1-5, is KAGVTQTPRYLIKTRGQQVTLSCSPISGHRSVSWYQQTPGQGLQFLFEYFSETQRNKGNFPGRFSGRQFSNSRSEMNVSTLELGDSALYLCASSFKGQEPQHFGDGTRLSIL.

This clonotype showed up just once. V is TRBV5-4 and J is TRBJ2-7; D perhaps matches TRBD1 (5 bases). The CDR3 has 13 amino acids. CDR1 SGHNT and CDR2 YYREEE come from the germline V gene (reference sequence). Between the trimmed V and J ends, which lost 0 bases and 5 bases, there was a span of 9 bases. The CDR3: CASSLVGADEQYF. CDR3 coding DNA: TGTGCCAGCAGCTTGGTTGGGGCCGACGAGCAGTACTTC.

This clonotype was seen a few times. J is TRBJ1-4 and V is TRBV7-9, with 9 bases that match TRBD1. Germline V CDR1 and CDR2: SEHNR, FQNEAQ (reference sequence). Germline trimming cut 5 bases from V and 8 bases from J; bases unmatched to any gene: 9. The CDR3 sequence is 15 residues long. CDR3 bases: TGTGCCAGCAGCCCTTCGACAGGGGGAGGCGAAAAACTGTTTTTT. Amino acids: CASSPSTGGGEKLFF.

This chain connects TRBV6-5 to TRBJ1-4; D unclear. Germline CDR1 reads MNHEY; CDR2 reads SVGAGI. Trimming removed 2 bases at V and 0 bases at J, with 4 bases between. The length of the CDR3 is 14 residues. In DNA form, the CDR3 reads TGTGCCAGCAGTTACAGGGCAACTAATGAAAAACTGTTTTTT. It yields the protein CASSYRATNEKLFF.

This clonotype occurred a few times. This chain joins TRBV6-5 and TRBJ1-6, with TRBD1 matching 8 bases. CDR3 length: 16 residues. Germline-derived CDR1 and CDR2 are MNHEY and SVGAGI. The ends lost 4 bases at V and 4 bases at J; junction bases unmatched: 6. Here the CDR3 DNA reads TGTGCCAGCAGTTCCCCCGGACAGGGTTATAATTCACCCCTCCACTTT. The encoded protein is CASSSPGQGYNSPLHF.

This clonotype turned up a few times. The rearrangement links TRBV18 to TRBJ1-1; D gene unclear. The V and J ends lost 4 bases and 1 base respectively, with 13 bases between them. CDR3 length: 15 amino acids. CDR1 and CDR2 from the germline V gene are KGHSH and LQKENI. The CDR3 reads CASSLTYRRNTEAFF. CDR3 DNA sequence: TGTGCCAGCTCACTGACCTACCGAAGGAACACTGAAGCTTTCTTT.

CDR3 sequence: CASSLDPGRRSTEAFF. The CDR3 bases are TGCGCCAGCAGCTTGGACCCGGGACGAAGGAGCACTGAAGCTTTCTTT. The chain carries TRBV5-1 and TRBJ1-1; possible D gene TRBD1, 5 bases. The CDR3 loop spans 16 amino acids. V lost 0 bases, J lost 4 bases, and 16 bases lay in between. Germline values: CDR1 SGHRS, CDR2 YFSETQ.

This clonotype was seen a few times. The rearrangement joins TRBV20-1 to TRBJ2-1, with 8 bases matching TRBD2. There are 17 residues in the CDR3. Looked up from germline, CDR1 is DFQATT and CDR2 is SNEGSKA (reference sequence). V gave up 3 bases and J gave up 4 bases; unmatched junction bases: 14. CDR3 in amino acids: CSASMGSGRALYNEQFF. Written as DNA, the CDR3 is TGCAGTGCTAGTATGGGGTCCGGGAGGGCGCTTTACAATGAGCAGTTCTTC.

In its sample, this clonotype was seen a few times. The CDR3 DNA reads as TGTGCCAGCGGGCTCGGCGGGAGCAATCAGCCCCAGCATTTT. Translated: CASGLGGSNQPQHF. This sequence joins TRBV6-1 and TRBJ1-5; D ambiguous. Trimming shortened V by 8 bases and J by 1 base, and 12 bases separated the two germline ends. The CDR3 extends over 14 amino acids. Germline V lookup: CDR1 MNHNS, CDR2 SASEGT.

This clonotype was seen a few times. The CDR3 DNA sequence: TGTGCCAGCAGTCAACAAAACATTCAGTACTTC. It yields the protein CASSQQNIQYF. This rearrangement joins TRBV6-2 or TRBV6-3 to TRBJ2-4; the D is unclear. The CDR3 is 11 residues long. Trimming pared 5 bases from V and 5 bases from J, leaving 4 bases between. CDR1 is MNHEY, CDR2 SVGEGT, per germline.

This clonotype was found many times. The chain employs TRBV3-1 and TRBJ1-2; the D gene is possibly TRBD1 (5 bases). Trimming shortened V by 6 bases and J by 10 bases, and 12 bases separated the two germline ends. The CDR3 runs 11 residues. In germline, CDR1 is LGHDT, CDR2 YNNKEL (reference sequence). In nucleotides, the CDR3 is TGTGCCAGCAGTAAGGGACCTCTCTACACCTTC. Protein: CASSKGPLYTF. The entire variable domain, with the rest obtained from reference TRBV3-1 and TRBJ1-2, is as follows: DTAVSQTPKYLVTQMGNDKSIKCEQNLGHDTMYWYKQDSKKFLKIMFSYNNKELIINETVPNRFSPKSPDKAHLNLHINSLELGDSAVYFCASSKGPLYTFGSGTRLTVV.

V and J are TRBV20-1 and TRBJ1-1; the D is unclear. The CDR3 length is 13 residues. Germline-derived CDR1 and CDR2 are DFQATT and SNEGSKA (reference sequence). V shed 6 bases and J shed 6 bases, with 17 bases lying between them. CDR3 protein: CSARKDLGAEAFF. The DNA of the CDR3 is TGCAGTGCCAGGAAGGACCTGGGAGCTGAAGCTTTCTTT.

The chain's CDR3 is CASSQDLLGLGYGYTF. The DNA for the CDR3 is TGCGCCAGCAGCCAAGATCTGCTGGGACTTGGTTATGGCTACACCTTC. This chain joins TRBV4-3 and TRBJ1-2, with a possible D match to TRBD1 (5 bases). V was pared by 0 bases and J by 5 bases, with 16 bases between. The germline V gene encodes CDR1 LGHNA and CDR2 YSLEER. The CDR3 covers 16 residues.

This sequence joins TRBV7-8 and TRBJ1-5, with 8 nucleotides matching TRBD1. The junction had 5 bases not matched to a gene; V was cut back by 5 bases and J by 2 bases. Germline CDR1 SGHVS, CDR2 FQNEAQ. The CDR3 sequence is 15 residues long. The CDR3 DNA is TGTGCCAGCAGCCCCCAGGGGGCTGGCAATCAGCCCCAGCATTTT. Translation gives CASSPQGAGNQPQHF.

This clonotype is deemed medium-sized. The chain is built from TRBV7-9 and TRBJ2-3, with 9 positions matching TRBD1. V shed 2 bases and J 7 bases; nucleotides not matched to a gene: 7. Germline V lookup: CDR1 SEHNR, CDR2 FQNEAQ (reference sequence). The CDR3 has 15 residues. The CDR3 coding sequence is TGTGCCAGCAGCTTAAGGGACAGGGAAAAGAATACGCAGTATTTT. Its translation is CASSLRDREKNTQYF.

The V call is TRBV5-1, the J call TRBJ2-7; 11 bases match TRBD2. Looked up from germline, CDR1 is SGHRS and CDR2 is YFSETQ. The CDR3 runs to 15 residues. V lost 0 bases and J lost 2; bases outside the gene matches: 1. CDR3 in amino acids: CASSLGLAGTYEQYF. The CDR3 DNA reads as TGCGCCAGCAGCTTGGGACTAGCGGGGACCTACGAGCAGTACTTC.

In this sample, this clonotype turned up a few times. This chain links TRBV2 with TRBJ1-5; D is undetermined. CDR1 SNHLY and CDR2 FYNNEI come from the germline V gene. The CDR3 has 14 amino acids. V was shortened by 6 bases and J by 3 bases, with 12 bases between the two germline ends. The CDR3 DNA reads TGTGCCAGCAGGGAGGACGGAACCAATCAGCCCCAGCATTTT. This sequence encodes CASREDGTNQPQHF.

This clonotype was observed at least ten times. The chain recombines TRBV20-1 with TRBJ2-1; no definite D call. Trimming shortened V by 5 bases and J by 10 bases, and 3 bases separated the two germline ends. Germline assignment: CDR1 DFQATT and CDR2 SNEGSKA (reference sequence). The CDR3 is made up of 8 amino acids. CDR3 sequence (DNA): TGCAGTGCTTTCGAGCAGTTCTTC. Its translation is CSAFEQFF.

This clonotype showed up many times. This chain links TRBV7-9 with TRBJ1-2; the D gene is possibly TRBD1 (6 bases). CDR3 length: 14 residues. The germline gives CDR1 SEHNR, CDR2 FQNEAQ (reference sequence). V was shortened by 5 bases and J by 5 bases, with 15 bases between the two germline ends. CDR3 in amino acids: CASSQTQGKYGYTF. CDR3 coding DNA: TGTGCCAGCAGCCAGACGCAGGGGAAATATGGCTACACCTTC.

This clonotype appeared a few times. The CDR3 DNA is TGTGCCAGCAGTAAAAACATAGGAAACACCATATATTTT. Translating gives CASSKNIGNTIYF. The chain is built from TRBV2 and TRBJ1-3; no firm D call. Germline V lookup: CDR1 SNHLY, CDR2 FYNNEI. The CDR3 is 13 residues long. Trimming cost V 5 bases and J 4 bases, with 9 bases left between them.

The chain employs TRBV3-1 and TRBJ2-3; 10 bases line up with TRBD2. This CDR3 has 17 amino acids. Germline V lookup: CDR1 LGHDT, CDR2 YNNKEL (reference sequence). Trimming removed 3 bases from V and 1 base from J; junction bases left unmatched: 7. CDR3 in DNA: TGTGCCAGCAGCCACCGGATAGGGACTAGCGGCACAGATACGCAGTATTTT. It codes for CASSHRIGTSGTDTQYF.

This clonotype was counted a few times. The rearrangement links TRBV6-1 to TRBJ1-2; 8 bases agree with TRBD1. CDR3 size: 15 residues. Losses at the gene ends were 0 bases for V and 4 bases for J; bases not matched to a gene: 4. Germline V gene lookup returns CDR1 MNHNS and CDR2 SASEGT. The CDR3 sequence: CASSEAHRGFYGYTF. The CDR3 nucleotides read TGTGCCAGCAGTGAAGCGCACAGGGGGTTCTATGGCTACACCTTC.

V and J are TRBV4-3 and TRBJ1-1, with D tentatively TRBD1 (6 bases). Deletions cut 3 bases from V and 8 bases from J, with 10 bases between. The V gene's germline CDR1 is LGHNA and CDR2 YSLEER. The CDR3 is made up of 12 amino acids. CDR3 residues: CASSHRGLEAFF. For the CDR3, the DNA is TGCGCCAGCAGCCACAGGGGCCTGGAAGCTTTCTTT.

V is TRBV10-3 and J is TRBJ2-7, with D perhaps being TRBD1 or TRBD2 (5 bases each). The germline CDR1 and CDR2 sequences are ENHRY and SYGVKD. The CDR3 is 14 amino acids. V was pared by 4 bases and J by 2 bases, with 12 bases between. CDR3 in amino acids: CAISVGQGPYEQYF. The CDR3 bases are TGTGCCATCAGTGTTGGTCAGGGACCCTACGAGCAGTACTTC.

The CDR3 coding sequence is TGTGCCAGCAGCCGGACAGGGGCCGCCTCTTATAGCAATCAGCCCCAGCATTTT. It is translated as CASSRTGAASYSNQPQHF. The chain is built from TRBV11-1 and TRBJ1-5, with TRBD1 matching 9 bases. The V segment lost 5 bases and the J segment 0 bases; nucleotides outside the gene matches: 11. The CDR3 contains 18 residues. CDR1 is SGHAT and CDR2 is FQDESV in the germline V gene (reference sequence). Variable domain in full (rest from reference TRBV11-1 and TRBJ1-5): EAEVAQSPRYKITEKSQAVAFWCDPISGHATLYWYRQILGQGPELLVQFQDESVVDDSQLPKDRFSAERLKGVDSTLKIQPAELGDSAMYLCASSRTGAASYSNQPQHFGDGTRLSIL.

J is TRBJ2-1 and V is TRBV28; maybe TRBD1 (6 bases). Germline CDR1 reads MDHEN; CDR2 reads SYDVKM. The V and J ends lost 3 bases and 5 bases respectively, with 20 bases between them. The CDR3 spans 17 residues. In nucleotides, the CDR3 is TGTGCCAGCAGTTTTGCCCAGGGGTTCCGTTTGAACAATGAGCAGTTCTTC. Translated, it gives CASSFAQGFRLNNEQFF.

Many counts were recorded for this clonotype. The chain is built from TRBV5-1 and TRBJ1-2, with TRBD1 matching 8 bases. The CDR3 runs to 16 residues. The V gene's germline CDR1 is SGHRS and CDR2 YFSETQ. The junction had 10 bases not matched to a gene; V was cut back by 1 base and J by 5 bases. The CDR3 region has the DNA TGCGCCAGCAGCTTGAATCCTTCACAGGGGGGTTATGGCTACACCTTC. As protein: CASSLNPSQGGYGYTF.

This clonotype was detected a few times. The gene calls are TRBV6-2 or TRBV6-3 and TRBJ1-1; D unclear. From germline, CDR1 is MNHEY and CDR2 SVGEGT. Trimming took 0 bases from V and 4 from J, leaving 9 bases between them. This CDR3 comprises 14 residues. CDR3 sequence (DNA): TGTGCCAGCAGTTACTCGGGATTCCTCACTGAAGCTTTCTTT. It yields the protein CASSYSGFLTEAFF.